This T cell receptor beta chain stems from a study of shared clonotypes between healthy human individuals. This table comes from immunoSEQ multiplex PCR, and its TCRdb copy is limited to in-frame clones, with some not included. The sample carries over a million clones, roughly 95% recorded once. Germline loops: CDR1 ENHRY, CDR2 SYGVKD. V was cut by 10 bases and J by 2 bases, with 12 bases left in between. This CDR3 comprises 12 residues. The receptor comes from a man in his thirties or forties in good health. The rearrangement joins TRBV10-3 to TRBJ2-7; tentative D call: TRBD1 (5 bases). The sample was naive CD4+ T cells sorted from blood. Subset indicated: CD45RA+ positively selected. CDR3 residues: CASETDAYEQYF. Here the CDR3 DNA reads TGTGCCAGCGAGACAGACGCCTACGAGCAGTACTTC.